This T cell receptor (beta chain) was recorded in a study of T cell repertoires in cytomegalovirus infection. Overall study context: Carrying CMV and the relevant HLA type showed in public TCR beta signatures.

MiXCR, applied by TCRdb to the reads, yields one record per CDR3 protein. The table has about 920,000 distinct CDR3 sequences, 30% to 40% seen once. Points from the study as a whole: Dominant in the ex vivo response were TCR beta clonotypes restricted by HLA-C and specific for CMV.

This clonotype showed up just a few times. The antigen is undetermined. The specimen was cultured CD8+ T cells from PBMCs, collected from culture after CMV antigen stimulation. This receptor was obtained from a human donor in good health (CMV status not recorded). Some clones in this sample may be carry-over from other donors' samples.

As DNA, the CDR3 is TGTGCCAGCAGCTTGGTGGATCTGTGGGACTACGAGCAGTACTTC. It codes for CASSLVDLWDYEQYF. V usage is TRBV5-5 and J usage is TRBJ2-7; D remains ambiguous. Trimming left V 0 bases short and J 3 bases short, with 13 bases between. Germline V lookup: CDR1 SGHKS, CDR2 YYEKEE (reference sequence). CDR3 length equals 15 residues.